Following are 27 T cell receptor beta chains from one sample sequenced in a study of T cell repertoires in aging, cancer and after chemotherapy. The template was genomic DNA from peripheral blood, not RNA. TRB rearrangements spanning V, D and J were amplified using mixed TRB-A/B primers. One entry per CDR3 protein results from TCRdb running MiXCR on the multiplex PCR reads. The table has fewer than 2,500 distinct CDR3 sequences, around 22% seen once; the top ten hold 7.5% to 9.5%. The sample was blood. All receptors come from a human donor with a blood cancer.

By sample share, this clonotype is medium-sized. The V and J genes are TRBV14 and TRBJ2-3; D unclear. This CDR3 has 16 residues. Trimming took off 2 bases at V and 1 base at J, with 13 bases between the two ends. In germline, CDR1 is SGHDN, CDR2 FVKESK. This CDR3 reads CASSQRNWSGTDTQYF. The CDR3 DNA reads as TGTGCCAGCAGCCAACGAAACTGGAGTGGCACAGATACGCAGTATTTT.

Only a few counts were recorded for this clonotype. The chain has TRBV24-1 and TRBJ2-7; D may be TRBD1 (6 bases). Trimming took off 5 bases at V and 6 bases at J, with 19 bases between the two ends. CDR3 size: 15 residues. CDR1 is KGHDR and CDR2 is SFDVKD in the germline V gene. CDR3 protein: CATSVYGGLDIEQYF. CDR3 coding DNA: TGTGCCACCAGTGTATATGGGGGCCTAGACATCGAGCAGTACTTC.

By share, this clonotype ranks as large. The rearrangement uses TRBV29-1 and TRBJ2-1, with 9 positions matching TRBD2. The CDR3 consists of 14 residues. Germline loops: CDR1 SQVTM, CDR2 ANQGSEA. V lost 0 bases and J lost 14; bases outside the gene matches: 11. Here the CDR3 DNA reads TGCAGCGTTGAAGATGGCGTGGGACTAGCCGCTAAGTTCTTC. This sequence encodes CSVEDGVGLAAKFF.

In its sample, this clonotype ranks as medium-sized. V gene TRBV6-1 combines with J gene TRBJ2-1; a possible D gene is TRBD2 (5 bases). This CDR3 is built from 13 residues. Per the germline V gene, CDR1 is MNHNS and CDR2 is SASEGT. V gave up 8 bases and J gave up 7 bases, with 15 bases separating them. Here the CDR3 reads CASGSGPTNEQFF. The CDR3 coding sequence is TGTGCCAGCGGAAGCGGCCCGACTAATGAGCAGTTCTTC.

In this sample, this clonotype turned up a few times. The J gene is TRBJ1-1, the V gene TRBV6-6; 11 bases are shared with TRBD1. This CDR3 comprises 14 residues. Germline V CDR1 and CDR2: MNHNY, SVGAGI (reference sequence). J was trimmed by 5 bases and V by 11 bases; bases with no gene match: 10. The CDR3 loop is CALSPDRGRTEAFF. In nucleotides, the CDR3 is TGTGCCTTATCCCCGGACAGGGGGCGGACTGAAGCTTTCTTT.

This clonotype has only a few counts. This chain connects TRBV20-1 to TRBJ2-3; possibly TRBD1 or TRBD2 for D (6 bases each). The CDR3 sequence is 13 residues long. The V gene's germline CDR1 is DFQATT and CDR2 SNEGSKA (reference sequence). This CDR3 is CSFRGGMGDTQYF. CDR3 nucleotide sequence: TGCAGCTTCAGGGGCGGGATGGGGGATACGCAGTATTTT.

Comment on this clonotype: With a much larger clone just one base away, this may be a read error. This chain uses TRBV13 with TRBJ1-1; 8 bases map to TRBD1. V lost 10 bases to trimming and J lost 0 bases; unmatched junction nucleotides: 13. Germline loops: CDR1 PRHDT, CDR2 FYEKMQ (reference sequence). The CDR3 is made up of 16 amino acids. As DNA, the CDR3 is TGTGCCACCGACGACGGACAGGGTCATATGAACACTGAAGCTTTCTTT. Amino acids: CATDDGQGHMNTEAFF.

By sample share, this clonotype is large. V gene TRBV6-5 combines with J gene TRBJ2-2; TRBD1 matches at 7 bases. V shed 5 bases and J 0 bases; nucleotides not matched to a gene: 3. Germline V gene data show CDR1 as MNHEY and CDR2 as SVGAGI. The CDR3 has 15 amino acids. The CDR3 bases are TGTGCCAGCAGTCGGGGACAGACGAACACCGGGGAGCTGTTTTTT. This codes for CASSRGQTNTGELFF.

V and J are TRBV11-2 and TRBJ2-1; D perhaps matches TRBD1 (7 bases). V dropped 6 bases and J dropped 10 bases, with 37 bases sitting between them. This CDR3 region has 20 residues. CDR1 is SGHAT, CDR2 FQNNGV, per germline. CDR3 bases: TGTGCCAGCAGACCACTCTCCACAGGGGCCTCAGGGGAGGCTCCGGGGGAGCAGTTCTTC. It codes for CASRPLSTGASGEAPGEQFF.

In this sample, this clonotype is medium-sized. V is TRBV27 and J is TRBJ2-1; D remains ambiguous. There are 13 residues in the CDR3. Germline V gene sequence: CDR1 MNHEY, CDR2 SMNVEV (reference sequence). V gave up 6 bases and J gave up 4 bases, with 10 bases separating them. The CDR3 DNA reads TGTGCCAGCAGCATCAGGCAGTACAATGAGCAGTTCTTC. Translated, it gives CASSIRQYNEQFF.

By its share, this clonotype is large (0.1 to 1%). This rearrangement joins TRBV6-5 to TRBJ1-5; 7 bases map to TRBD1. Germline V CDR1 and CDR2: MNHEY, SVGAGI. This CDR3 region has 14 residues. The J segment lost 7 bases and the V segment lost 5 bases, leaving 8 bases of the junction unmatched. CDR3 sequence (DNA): TGTGCCAGCAGTGAAGACAGGGTGGCACAGCCCCAGCATTTT. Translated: CASSEDRVAQPQHF.

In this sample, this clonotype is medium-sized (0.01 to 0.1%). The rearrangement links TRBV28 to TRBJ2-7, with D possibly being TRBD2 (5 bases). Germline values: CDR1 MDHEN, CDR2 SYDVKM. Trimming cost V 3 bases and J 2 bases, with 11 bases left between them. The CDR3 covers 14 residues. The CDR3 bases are TGTGCCAGCAGTTTCGGACTCGGTACCTACGAGCAGTACTTC. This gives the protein CASSFGLGTYEQYF.

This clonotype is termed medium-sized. CDR3 protein: CSVEESGARGYNEQFF. In DNA form, the CDR3 reads TGCAGCGTTGAGGAGTCCGGGGCCCGAGGCTACAATGAGCAGTTCTTC. The rearrangement links TRBV29-1 to TRBJ2-1; either TRBD1 or TRBD2 may supply D (5 bases each). Per the germline V gene, CDR1 is SQVTM and CDR2 is ANQGSEA. The CDR3 extends over 16 amino acids. With 3 bases removed from V and 3 bases from J, the gap between germline ends came to 18 bases.

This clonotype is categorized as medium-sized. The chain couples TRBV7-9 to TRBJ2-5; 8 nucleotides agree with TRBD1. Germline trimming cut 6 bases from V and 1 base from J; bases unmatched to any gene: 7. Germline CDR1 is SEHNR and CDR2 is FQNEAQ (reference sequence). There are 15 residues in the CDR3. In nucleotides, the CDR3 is TGTGCCAGCAGTCCAACGGGACAGGCCCAAGAGACCCAGTACTTC. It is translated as CASSPTGQAQETQYF.

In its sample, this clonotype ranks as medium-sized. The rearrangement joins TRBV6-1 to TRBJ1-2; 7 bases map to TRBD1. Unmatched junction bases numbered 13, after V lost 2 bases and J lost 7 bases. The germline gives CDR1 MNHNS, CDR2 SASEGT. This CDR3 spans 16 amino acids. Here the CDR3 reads CASSERSGTALRGYTF. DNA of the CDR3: TGTGCCAGCAGTGAAAGGTCCGGGACAGCCCTTCGTGGCTACACCTTC.

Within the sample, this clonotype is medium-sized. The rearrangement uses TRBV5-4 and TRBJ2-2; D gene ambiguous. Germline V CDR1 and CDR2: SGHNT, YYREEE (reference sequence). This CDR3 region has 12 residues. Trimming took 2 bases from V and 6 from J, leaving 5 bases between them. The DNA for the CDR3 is TGTGCCAGCAGCTTCGGCTCCGGGGAGCTGTTTTTT. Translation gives CASSFGSGELFF.

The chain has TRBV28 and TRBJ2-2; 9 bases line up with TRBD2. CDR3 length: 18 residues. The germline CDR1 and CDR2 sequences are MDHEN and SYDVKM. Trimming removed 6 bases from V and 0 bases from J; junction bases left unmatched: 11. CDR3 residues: CASSYYPIAGANTGELFF. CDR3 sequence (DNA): TGTGCCAGCAGCTACTACCCCATAGCGGGAGCGAACACCGGGGAGCTGTTTTTT.

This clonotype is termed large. CDR3 amino acids: CASSLGRGYEKLFF. The CDR3 DNA reads TGTGCCAGCAGCTTGGGCAGGGGGTATGAAAAACTGTTTTTT. The chain is built from TRBV5-6 and TRBJ1-4, with 7 nucleotides matching TRBD1. CDR3 length: 14 amino acids. Germline CDR1 and CDR2: SGHDT and YYEEEE. V shed 0 bases and J 6 bases; nucleotides not matched to a gene: 2.

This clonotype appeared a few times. CDR3 sequence: CASSQGLAGGSYNEQFF. The DNA of the CDR3 is TGCGCCAGCAGCCAAGGGCTCGCGGGAGGGTCATACAATGAGCAGTTCTTC. The chain joins TRBV4-3 to TRBJ2-1; 9 bases are a match to TRBD2. Trimming at V came to 1 base and at J to 4 bases, leaving 8 bases not matched to a gene. This CDR3 is built from 17 residues. Germline assignment: CDR1 LGHNA and CDR2 YSLEER.

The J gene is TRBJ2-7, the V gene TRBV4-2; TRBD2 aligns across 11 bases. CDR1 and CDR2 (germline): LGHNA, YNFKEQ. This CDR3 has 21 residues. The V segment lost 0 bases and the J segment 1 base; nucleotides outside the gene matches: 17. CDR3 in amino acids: CASSQDLYVAGGPESSYEQYF. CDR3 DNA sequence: TGTGCCAGCAGCCAAGATCTCTACGTAGCGGGGGGGCCGGAATCATCCTACGAGCAGTACTTC.

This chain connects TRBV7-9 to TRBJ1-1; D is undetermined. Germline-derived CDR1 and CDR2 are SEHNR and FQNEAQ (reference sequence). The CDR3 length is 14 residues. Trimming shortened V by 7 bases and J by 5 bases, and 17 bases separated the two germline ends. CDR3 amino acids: CASTRPLFATEAFF. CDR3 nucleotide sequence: TGTGCCAGCACCCGACCGTTGTTTGCGACTGAAGCTTTCTTT. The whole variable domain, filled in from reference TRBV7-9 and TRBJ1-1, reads DTGVSQNPRHKITKRGQNVTFRCDPISEHNRLYWYRQTLGQGPEFLTYFQNEAQLEKSRLLSDRFSAERPKGSFSTLEIQRTEQGDSAMYLCASTRPLFATEAFFGQGTRLTVV.

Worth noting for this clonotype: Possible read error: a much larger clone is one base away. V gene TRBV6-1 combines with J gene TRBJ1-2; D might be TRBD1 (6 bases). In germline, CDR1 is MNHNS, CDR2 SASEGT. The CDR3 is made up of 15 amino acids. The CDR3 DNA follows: TGTGCCAGCAGTGAAGGGCAGGGGCCCTCCTATGGCAACACCTTC. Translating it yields CASSEGQGPSYGNTF.

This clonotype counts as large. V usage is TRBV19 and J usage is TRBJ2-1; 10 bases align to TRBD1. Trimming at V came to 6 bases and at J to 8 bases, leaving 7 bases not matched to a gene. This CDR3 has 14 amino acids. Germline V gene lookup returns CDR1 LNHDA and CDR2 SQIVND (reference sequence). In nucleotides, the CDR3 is TGTGCCAGTAGACGAGGGACAGGGGTACATGAGCAGTTCTTC. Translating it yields CASRRGTGVHEQFF.

The CDR3, as DNA: TGTGCCTGGAGTGATCGGACTGCCGGGGGCTCCTACGAGCAGTACTTC. It translates to CAWSDRTAGGSYEQYF. This chain joins TRBV30 and TRBJ2-7; the D gene is possibly TRBD2 (6 bases). CDR3 length equals 16 residues. Germline CDR1 reads GTSNPN; CDR2 reads SVGIG (reference sequence). Trimming stripped 1 base from V and 0 bases from J, with 16 bases between.

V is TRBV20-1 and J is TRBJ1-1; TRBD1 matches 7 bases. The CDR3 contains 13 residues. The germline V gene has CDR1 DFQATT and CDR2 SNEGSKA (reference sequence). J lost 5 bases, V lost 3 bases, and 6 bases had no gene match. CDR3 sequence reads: CSASEGARTEAFF. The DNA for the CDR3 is TGCAGTGCTAGCGAGGGGGCGCGGACTGAAGCTTTCTTT.

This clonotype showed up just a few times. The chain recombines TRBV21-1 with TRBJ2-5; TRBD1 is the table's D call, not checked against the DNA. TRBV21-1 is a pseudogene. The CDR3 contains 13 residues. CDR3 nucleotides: TGTGCCAGCAGCCCAGGAGGCAGAGAGACCCAGTACTTC. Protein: CASSPGGRETQYF.

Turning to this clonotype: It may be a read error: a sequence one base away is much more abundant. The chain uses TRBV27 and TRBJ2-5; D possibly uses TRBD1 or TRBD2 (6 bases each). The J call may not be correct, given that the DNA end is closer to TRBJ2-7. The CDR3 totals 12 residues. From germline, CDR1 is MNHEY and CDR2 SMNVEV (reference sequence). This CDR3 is CASSYGGGEQYF. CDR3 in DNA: TGTGCCAGCAGTTACGGAGGGGGCGAGCAGTACTTC.